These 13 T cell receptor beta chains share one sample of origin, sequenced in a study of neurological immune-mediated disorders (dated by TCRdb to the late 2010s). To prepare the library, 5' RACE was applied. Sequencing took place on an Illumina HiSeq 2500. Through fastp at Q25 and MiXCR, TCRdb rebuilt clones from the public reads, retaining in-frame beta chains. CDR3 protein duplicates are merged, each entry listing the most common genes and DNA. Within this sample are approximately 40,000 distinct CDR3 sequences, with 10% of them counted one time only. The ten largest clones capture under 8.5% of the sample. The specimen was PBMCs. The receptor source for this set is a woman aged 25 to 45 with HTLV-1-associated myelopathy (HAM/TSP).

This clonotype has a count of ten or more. CDR3 loop: CASSLARGRGYEQYF. The CDR3 DNA is TGTGCCAGCAGCTTAGCCCGGGGCAGGGGCTACGAGCAGTACTTC. The chain recombines TRBV11-2 with TRBJ2-7, with D tentatively TRBD1 (6 bases). Trimming removed 1 base from V and 3 bases from J, with 13 bases in between. The germline V gene has CDR1 SGHAT and CDR2 FQNNGV. The CDR3 spans 15 residues.

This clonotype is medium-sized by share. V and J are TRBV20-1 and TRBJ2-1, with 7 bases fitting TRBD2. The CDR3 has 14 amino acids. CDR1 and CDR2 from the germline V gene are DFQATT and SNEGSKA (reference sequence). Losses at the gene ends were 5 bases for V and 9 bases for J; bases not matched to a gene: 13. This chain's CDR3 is CSARLGLGGGEQFF. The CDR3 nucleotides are TGCAGTGCTCGTCTGGGGTTGGGGGGGGGTGAGCAGTTCTTC.

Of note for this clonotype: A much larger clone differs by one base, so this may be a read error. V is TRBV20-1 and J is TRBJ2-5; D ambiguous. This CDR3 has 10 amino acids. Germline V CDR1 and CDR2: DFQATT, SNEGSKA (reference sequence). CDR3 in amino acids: CSPVQETQYF. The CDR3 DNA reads TGCAGCCCGGTGCAAGAGACCCAGTACTTC.

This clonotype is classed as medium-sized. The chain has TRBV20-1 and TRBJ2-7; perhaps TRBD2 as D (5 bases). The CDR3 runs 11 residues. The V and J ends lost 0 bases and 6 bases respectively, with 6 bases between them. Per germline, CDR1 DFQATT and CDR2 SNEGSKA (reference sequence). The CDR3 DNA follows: TGCAGTGCTAGAGACAGCGGCGAGCAGTACTTC. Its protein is CSARDSGEQYF.

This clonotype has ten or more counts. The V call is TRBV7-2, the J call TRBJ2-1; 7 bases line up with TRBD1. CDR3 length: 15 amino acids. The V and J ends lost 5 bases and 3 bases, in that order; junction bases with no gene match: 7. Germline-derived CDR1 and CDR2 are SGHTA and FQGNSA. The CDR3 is CASSHGTVIYNEQFF. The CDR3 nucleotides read TGTGCCAGCAGCCACGGGACAGTCATCTACAATGAGCAGTTCTTC.

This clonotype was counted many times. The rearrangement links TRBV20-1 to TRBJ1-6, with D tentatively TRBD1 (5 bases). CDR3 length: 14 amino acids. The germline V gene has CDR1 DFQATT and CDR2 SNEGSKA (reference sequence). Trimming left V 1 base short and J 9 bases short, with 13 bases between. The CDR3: CSARAGDAISPLHF. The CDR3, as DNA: TGCAGTGCTAGAGCGGGGGACGCGATTTCACCCCTCCACTTT.

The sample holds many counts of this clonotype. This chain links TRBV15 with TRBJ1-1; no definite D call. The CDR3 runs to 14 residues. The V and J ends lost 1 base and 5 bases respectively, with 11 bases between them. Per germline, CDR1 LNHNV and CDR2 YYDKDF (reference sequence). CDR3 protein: CATSRGGVGTEAFF. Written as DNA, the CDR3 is TGTGCCACCAGCAGAGGGGGAGTCGGGACTGAAGCTTTCTTT.

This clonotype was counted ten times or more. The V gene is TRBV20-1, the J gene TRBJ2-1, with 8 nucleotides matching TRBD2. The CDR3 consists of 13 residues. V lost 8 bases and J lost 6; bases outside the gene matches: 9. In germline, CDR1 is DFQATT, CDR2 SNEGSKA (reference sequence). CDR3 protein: CSLSGGPVNEQFF. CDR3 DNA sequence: TGCAGTTTATCGGGGGGGCCAGTCAATGAGCAGTTCTTC.

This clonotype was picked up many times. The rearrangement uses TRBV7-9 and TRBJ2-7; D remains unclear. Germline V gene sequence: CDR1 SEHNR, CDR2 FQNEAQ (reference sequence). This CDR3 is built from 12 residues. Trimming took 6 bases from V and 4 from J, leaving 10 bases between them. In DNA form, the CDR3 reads TGTGCCAGCAGTATTAGCATTTACGAGCAGTACTTC. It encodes CASSISIYEQYF.

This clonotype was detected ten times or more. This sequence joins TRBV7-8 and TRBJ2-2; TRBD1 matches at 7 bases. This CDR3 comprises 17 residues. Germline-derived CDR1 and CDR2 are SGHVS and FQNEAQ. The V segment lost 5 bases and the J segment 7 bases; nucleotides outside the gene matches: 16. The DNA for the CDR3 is TGTGCCAGCAGCCTGAGCCGGGACAGTCCTGTCGACGGGGAGCTGTTTTTT. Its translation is CASSLSRDSPVDGELFF.

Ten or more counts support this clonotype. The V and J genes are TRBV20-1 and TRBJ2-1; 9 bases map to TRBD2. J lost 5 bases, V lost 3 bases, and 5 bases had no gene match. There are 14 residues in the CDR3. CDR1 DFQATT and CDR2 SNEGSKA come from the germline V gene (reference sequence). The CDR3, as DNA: TGCAGTGCTAGCGGGCTAGCGGGGAACAATGAGCAGTTCTTC. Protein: CSASGLAGNNEQFF.

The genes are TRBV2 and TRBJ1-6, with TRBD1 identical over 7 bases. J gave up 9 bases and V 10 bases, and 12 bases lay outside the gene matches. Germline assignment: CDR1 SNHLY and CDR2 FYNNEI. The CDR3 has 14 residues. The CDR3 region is CANIATGLFSPLHF. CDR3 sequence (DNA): TGTGCCAACATAGCGACAGGGTTGTTTTCACCCCTCCACTTT.

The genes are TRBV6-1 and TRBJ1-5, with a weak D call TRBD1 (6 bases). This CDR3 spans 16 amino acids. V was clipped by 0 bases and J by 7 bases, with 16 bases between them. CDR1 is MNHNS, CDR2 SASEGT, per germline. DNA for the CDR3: TGTGCCAGCAGTGAAGCGGGCAGGGGAAGGGGCCAGCCCCAGCATTTT. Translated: CASSEAGRGRGQPQHF.